This is a list of T cell receptor beta chains from one sample in a study of blood T cell repertoires in COVID-19. The method was immunoSEQ multiplex PCR; TCRdb's version includes in-frame clones alone and lacks a portion of them. The sample holds a few hundred thousand clones; roughly 84% are singletons and the top ten take less than 4%. Sequencing was performed on peripheral blood. The receptor set was obtained from a woman aged 18 to 35 with acute or convalescent COVID-19. Both conserved end residues are part of each CDR3. A D gene is named only where the DNA matches it firmly. Clone size is not always given. Where it is, it says once, few, many or a class for expanded clones.

>.|TRBJ1-4|TRBV30|.
CAWSAVGAYEKLFF
TGTGCCTGGAGTGCCGTGGGGGCATACGAAAAACTGTTTTTT
>.|TRBJ2-7|TRBV4-2|.
CASSQGGPGYDF
TGTGCCAGCAGCCAAGGAGGGCCGGGATACGACTTC
>TRBD1|TRBJ2-1|TRBV4-3|.
CASSQDGQGIGAEQFF
TGCGCCAGCAGCCAAGATGGACAGGGAATAGGAGCTGAGCAGTTCTTC
>TRBD1|TRBJ1-2|TRBV6-2/TRBV6-3|.
CASSYSETGLRDGYTF
TGTGCCAGCAGTTACTCTGAGACAGGGCTACGCGATGGCTACACCTTC
>.|TRBJ1-5|TRBV7-8|.
CASRLGGALSNQPQHF
TGTGCCAGCAGGCTCGGGGGGGCCCTTAGCAATCAGCCCCAGCATTTT
>TRBD2|TRBJ2-4|TRBV19|.
CASSIGTSGPKNIQYF
TGTGCCAGTAGTATAGGGACTAGCGGTCCCAAAAACATTCAGTACTTC
>.|TRBJ1-1|TRBV19|.
CASSIPSGEGPNTEAFF
TGTGCCAGTAGTATTCCCTCCGGAGAAGGTCCGAACACTGAAGCTTTCTTT
>.|TRBJ1-1|TRBV25-1|.
CASRQGMNTEAFF
TGTGCCAGCAGACAGGGCATGAACACTGAAGCTTTCTTT
>.|TRBJ2-3|TRBV7-2|.
CASSLAYTGSADTQYF
TGTGCCAGCAGCTTGGCCTATACAGGGTCGGCAGATACGCAGTATTTT
>TRBD2|TRBJ2-7|TRBV6-2/TRBV6-3|.
CASSYSTSGSYEQYF
TGTGCCAGCAGTTACTCGACTAGCGGGTCCTACGAGCAGTACTTC
>.|TRBJ2-2|TRBV27|few
CASSLSTGGLGRANTGELFF
TGTGCCAGCAGTTTGTCTACAGGGGGGTTGGGGAGGGCGAACACCGGGGAGCTGTTTTTT
>.|TRBJ1-1|TRBV9|once
CASSVVTAPEAFF
TGTGCCAGCAGCGTAGTAACAGCCCCTGAAGCTTTCTTT
>TRBD2|TRBJ2-2|TRBV5-1|.
CASSPQTGGSNTGELFF
TGCGCCAGCAGCCCGCAAACGGGGGGATCGAACACCGGGGAGCTGTTTTTT
>TRBD1|TRBJ2-3|TRBV7-2|.
CASSSGQGMNTQYF
TGTGCCAGCAGCTCGGGACAGGGGATGAATACGCAGTATTTT
>.|TRBJ2-2|TRBV5-1|.
CASAAGLDTGELFF
TGCGCCAGCGCCGCGGGTCTCGACACCGGGGAGCTGTTTTTT
>.|TRBJ2-5|TRBV11-3|.
CASSLEAGGDETQYF
TGTGCCAGCAGCTTAGAGGCAGGAGGGGACGAGACCCAGTACTTC
>TRBD1|TRBJ2-7|TRBV9|.
CASSGQQTGDEQYF
TGTGCCAGCAGCGGACAACAGACAGGGGACGAGCAGTACTTC
>.|TRBJ2-7|TRBV10-3|.
CAISESLTYEQYF
TGTGCCATCAGTGAGTCCCTTACCTACGAGCAGTACTTC
>.|TRBJ2-7|TRBV7-9|once
CASSLGEVYEQYF
TGTGCCAGCAGCTTAGGAGAAGTCTACGAGCAGTACTTC
>TRBD1|TRBJ1-2|TRBV4-2|.
CASSTGQGVPNGYTF
TGTGCCAGCAGCACGGGACAGGGGGTTCCCAATGGCTACACCTTC
>TRBD2|TRBJ2-1|TRBV6-5|.
CASHRSGRADNEQFF
TGTGCCAGCCACCGGAGCGGGAGGGCCGACAATGAGCAGTTCTTC
>TRBD1|TRBJ2-1|TRBV16|.
CASSQVGRGRFGPSGNEQFF
TGTGCCAGCAGCCAAGTCGGCAGGGGGCGTTTTGGGCCCTCGGGTAATGAGCAGTTCTTC
>.|TRBJ2-4|TRBV14|.
CASSHRNTGTPWAKNIQYF
TGTGCCAGCAGCCACCGAAACACAGGGACACCGTGGGCCAAAAACATTCAGTACTTC
>.|TRBJ2-5|TRBV21-1|.
CASSKGTPAQTQYF
TGTGCCAGCAGCAAAGGGACTCCCGCCCAGACCCAGTACTTC
>.|TRBJ1-1|TRBV6-1|.
CASSEYKGMNTEAFF
TGTGCCAGCAGTGAATATAAGGGGATGAACACTGAAGCTTTCTTT
>TRBD1|TRBJ2-7|TRBV24-1|.
CATSDGQGTYEQYF
TGTGCCACCAGTGACGGACAGGGCACCTACGAGCAGTACTTC
>TRBD2|TRBJ2-1|TRBV9|.
CASSAPGLAINEQFF
TGTGCCAGCAGCGCACCGGGACTAGCGATTAATGAGCAGTTCTTC
>TRBD1|TRBJ2-3|TRBV27|.
CASSWDRAKGTDTQYF
TGTGCCAGCAGTTGGGACAGGGCGAAAGGGACAGATACGCAGTATTTT
>.|TRBJ2-7|TRBV7-9|.
CASSWGGSYEQYF
TGTGCCAGCAGCTGGGGCGGCTCCTACGAGCAGTACTTC
>.|TRBJ2-1|TRBV5-1|once
CASSPTGTSSYNEQFF
TGCGCCAGCAGCCCGACAGGGACTAGCTCCTACAATGAGCAGTTCTTC
>.|TRBJ2-5|TRBV7-8|.
CASSPPDSDQETQYF
TGTGCCAGCAGCCCCCCGGACAGCGATCAAGAGACCCAGTACTTC
>TRBD1|TRBJ1-1|TRBV6-5|.
CASSYGTGNTEAFF
TGTGCCAGCAGTTACGGGACAGGGAACACTGAAGCTTTCTTT